A single sample gave rise to the 16 T cell receptor beta chains below, sequenced in a study of blood T cell repertoires in COVID-19. The table came from immunoSEQ multiplex PCR; TCRdb's copy has only in-frame clones and leaves some out. This table holds roughly 320,000 clones, approximately 86% found once. What was sequenced was peripheral blood. The receptors shown here come from an older man with acute or convalescent COVID-19.

In this sample, this clone turned up a few times. This chain uses TRBV5-1 with TRBJ2-1, with 14 bases aligning to TRBD2. With 4 bases clipped from V and 4 bases from J, the junction kept 7 bases outside the gene matches. Germline V gene lookup returns CDR1 SGHRS and CDR2 YFSETQ. The length of the CDR3 is 17 residues. The CDR3 here is CASSRTTSGGDYNEQFF. CDR3 DNA sequence: TGCGCCAGCAGCAGAACGACTAGCGGGGGGGATTACAATGAGCAGTTCTTC.

This chain links TRBV9 with TRBJ2-7; 13 nucleotides match TRBD2. In germline, CDR1 is SGDLS, CDR2 YYNGEE. The CDR3 contains 15 residues. V lost 4 bases and J lost 2; bases outside the gene matches: 3. CDR3 protein: CASSTGTSGAYEQYF. DNA of the CDR3: TGTGCCAGCAGCACCGGGACTAGCGGGGCCTACGAGCAGTACTTC.

This clone was picked up a small number of times. The V gene is TRBV5-6, the J gene TRBJ2-2, with D uncertain. V was cut by 4 bases and J by 2 bases, with 3 bases left in between. This CDR3 region has 12 residues. Germline V gene sequence: CDR1 SGHDT, CDR2 YYEEEE. Written as DNA, the CDR3 is TGTGCCAGCAGCCCTAACACCGGGGAGCTGTTTTTT. It yields the protein CASSPNTGELFF.

The chain links TRBV19 to TRBJ1-5; D is possibly TRBD1 (6 bases). V was pared by 4 bases and J by 2 bases, with 15 bases between. CDR3 length: 16 residues. CDR1 is LNHDA and CDR2 is SQIVND in the germline V gene (reference sequence). As DNA, the CDR3 is TGTGCCAGTAGTAACGTACAGGGTTCGGGCAATCAGCCCCAGCATTTT. Its protein is CASSNVQGSGNQPQHF.

The V call is TRBV5-1, the J call TRBJ1-6; D perhaps matches TRBD1 (6 bases). The CDR3 runs 16 residues. Germline loops: CDR1 SGHRS, CDR2 YFSETQ. The V gene lost 3 bases and the J gene lost 9 bases, with 19 bases spanning the gap. The DNA for the CDR3 is TGCGCCAGCAGCTCTGGTCCAGGGGAATCTGGTTCACCCCTCCACTTT. This codes for CASSSGPGESGSPLHF.

The gene calls are TRBV24-1 and TRBJ1-2; D might be TRBD1 (5 bases). Germline V gene lookup returns CDR1 KGHDR and CDR2 SFDVKD. Trimming left V 4 bases short and J 0 bases short, with 8 bases between. This CDR3 region has 14 residues. This CDR3 reads CATSDGHPNYGYTF. The CDR3 region has the DNA TGTGCCACCAGTGACGGACACCCTAACTATGGCTACACCTTC.

This chain links TRBV5-6 with TRBJ2-3; D call uncertain. The CDR3 sequence is 12 residues long. The V gene lost 7 bases and the J gene lost 3 bases, with 9 bases spanning the gap. Germline CDR1 SGHDT, CDR2 YYEEEE. Here the CDR3 DNA reads TGTGCCAGCCGAGTCCTTACAGATACGCAGTATTTT. Protein: CASRVLTDTQYF.

The CDR3 loop is CASSQTGYNYGYTF. The CDR3 DNA reads as TGTGCCAGCAGTCAAACAGGGTATAACTATGGCTACACCTTC. The J gene is TRBJ1-2, the V gene TRBV6-5; possibly TRBD1 for D (6 bases). Between the trimmed V and J ends, which lost 5 bases and 1 base, there was a span of 11 bases. Germline V gives CDR1 MNHEY, CDR2 SVGAGI. The CDR3 totals 14 residues.

The V call is TRBV5-1, the J call TRBJ1-1, with D unclear. The germline V and J ends were trimmed by 5 bases and 1 base, with 18 bases remaining between them. Germline V gene lookup returns CDR1 SGHRS and CDR2 YFSETQ. The CDR3 sequence is 16 residues long. The CDR3 spells CASSLNYRDPNTEAFF. Written as DNA, the CDR3 is TGCGCCAGCAGTTTAAATTACAGAGACCCGAACACTGAAGCTTTCTTT.

The V and J genes are TRBV27 and TRBJ2-2, with D maybe TRBD2 (5 bases). Germline lookup yields CDR1 MNHEY and CDR2 SMNVEV (reference sequence). V was clipped by 6 bases and J by 2 bases, with 10 bases between them. The CDR3 sequence is 14 residues long. The CDR3 region has the DNA TGTGCCAGCAGATCCGGGGTCAACACCGGGGAGCTGTTTTTT. Residues: CASRSGVNTGELFF.

The genes are TRBV11-3 and TRBJ2-7; perhaps TRBD1 as D (5 bases). Germline CDR1 reads SGHNT; CDR2 reads YENEEA. V was pared by 1 base and J by 5 bases, with 21 bases between. The CDR3 has 17 amino acids. The CDR3, as DNA: TGTGCCAGCAGCTTAGTCCTCCACAGACAGACCCCCAACGAGCAGTACTTC. It translates to CASSLVLHRQTPNEQYF.

The rearrangement joins TRBV18 to TRBJ2-7; possibly TRBD2 for D (6 bases). The CDR3 runs to 15 residues. The germline gives CDR1 KGHSH, CDR2 LQKENI. The V and J ends lost 5 bases and 0 bases respectively, with 14 bases between them. CDR3 loop: CASSTGGVPSYEQYF. The CDR3 nucleotides are TGTGCCAGCTCAACGGGCGGGGTCCCCTCCTACGAGCAGTACTTC. The full variable domain, completed using reference TRBV18 and TRBJ2-7, is NAGVMQNPRHLVRRRGQEARLRCSPMKGHSHVYWYRQLPEEGLKFMVYLQKENIIDESGMPKERFSAEFPKEGPSILRIQQVVRGDSAAYFCASSTGGVPSYEQYFGPGTRLTVT.

The CDR3 DNA reads TGCGCCAGCAGCCCAGAATCTCAGACAACTAATTCACCCCTCCACTTT. This sequence encodes CASSPESQTTNSPLHF. The V call is TRBV4-3, the J call TRBJ1-6; D remains ambiguous. In germline, CDR1 is LGHNA, CDR2 YSLEER. Trimming removed 4 bases from V and 6 bases from J, with 16 bases in between. The CDR3 totals 16 residues.

This clone was seen a few times. The chain has TRBV11-2 and TRBJ1-2; 7 bases agree with TRBD1. CDR1 is SGHAT, CDR2 FQNNGV, per germline. Trimming took 5 bases from V and 2 from J; bases not matched to a gene: 14. The CDR3 has 17 residues. Here the CDR3 reads CASSPSRIGTVNYGYTF. In DNA, the CDR3 is TGTGCCAGCAGCCCTAGCAGAATTGGGACAGTAAACTATGGCTACACCTTC.

About this clone: Other nucleotide sequences in the sample specify the same CDR3. CDR3 region: CASSPGTGYQPQHF. As DNA, the CDR3 is TGTGCCAGCAGCCCCGGGACAGGGTATCAGCCCCAGCATTTT. The chain couples TRBV28 to TRBJ1-5; TRBD1 matches 9 bases. Germline CDR1 and CDR2: MDHEN and SYDVKM. V shed 6 bases, J shed 5 bases, and the junction held 5 bases outside the gene matches. This CDR3 has 14 residues.

The chain couples TRBV5-1 to TRBJ2-3, with D perhaps matching TRBD1 (6 bases). The CDR3 loop spans 14 amino acids. Trimming shortened V by 4 bases and J by 3 bases, and 12 bases separated the two germline ends. The germline V gene has CDR1 SGHRS and CDR2 YFSETQ. The CDR3 DNA follows: TGCGCCAGCAGCCAGGGACAAGTTACAGATACGCAGTATTTT. Translation gives CASSQGQVTDTQYF.